The TCR beta chain under discussion was sequenced for a study of T cell responses to AZD1222 COVID-19 vaccine. Across the study: Combined were second doses at about 4 or about 12 weeks. Study conclusions and caveats: Possibly, clonal diversity was underestimated; donors were largely white British and included more females.

Clones were sequenced by immunoSEQ multiplex PCR, and TCRdb holds only the in-frame ones, with some missing. The sample contains about 110,000 clones, 81% of which appear only once. Trimming cost V 5 bases and J 4 bases; bases outside gene matches: 8. The CDR3 extends over 16 amino acids. Germline V gives CDR1 SGHVS, CDR2 FNYEAQ. To note about this clone: No antigen is known for it.

Sequencing used peripheral blood, obtained on day 0 of AZD1222 vaccination. This sequence originates from an adult in good health. The chain is built from TRBV7-6 and TRBJ2-5, with TRBD2 matching 12 bases. The CDR3 DNA follows: TGTGCCAGCAGCCCAACGACTAGCGGGAGCACAGAGACCCAGTACTTC. This codes for CASSPTTSGSTETQYF.